These T cell receptor beta chains were read from a single sample in a study of control samples from healthy donors and cancer patients. Sequenced by immunoSEQ multiplex PCR; TCRdb stores in-frame clones only, minus some. The data hold some 150,000 clones, with 75% to 95% observed a single time. The sample taken for sequencing was blood. These receptors were taken from a woman in her twenties or thirties in good health. Both conserved end residues are part of each CDR3. D genes are given only for firm matches. Some rows mark clone size as missing; the rest say once, few, many or name a class of expanded clone.

TRBD2	TRBV5-4	TRBJ2-3	-	CASSLGTGTSGTDTQYF	TGTGCCAGCAGCTTGGGGACCGGGACTAGCGGCACAGATACGCAGTATTTT
TRBD2	TRBV7-2	TRBJ2-3	-	CASSLEGGPDTQYF	TGTGCCAGCAGCTTGGAGGGAGGGCCAGATACGCAGTATTTT
TRBD1	TRBV18	TRBJ2-5	-	CASSNTGTGGQETQYF	TGTGCCAGCTCAAATACCGGGACAGGGGGACAAGAGACCCAGTACTTC
TRBD2	TRBV24-1	TRBJ2-1	-	CATSLAGGENEQFF	TGTGCCACCAGCCTAGCGGGGGGAGAAAATGAGCAGTTCTTC
TRBD1	TRBV11-3	TRBJ1-1	-	CASSRIFQGAYTEAFF	TGTGCCAGCAGCCGAATTTTCCAGGGGGCCTACACTGAAGCTTTCTTT
-	TRBV6-5	TRBJ1-1	-	CASSYSGGTEAFF	TGTGCCAGCAGTTACAGCGGGGGCACTGAAGCTTTCTTT
TRBD2	TRBV28	TRBJ2-1	-	CASSLLGLAGGPHEQFF	TGTGCCAGCAGTTTATTGGGACTAGCGGGGGGGCCACATGAGCAGTTCTTC
TRBD1	TRBV6-4	TRBJ2-1	-	CASSPGTGGNEQFF	TGTGCCAGCAGTCCAGGGACAGGGGGCAATGAGCAGTTCTTC
TRBD1	TRBV28	TRBJ1-6	-	CASSSSRTGGRNSPLHF	TGTGCCAGCAGTTCTAGCCGGACAGGGGGAAGGAATTCACCCCTCCACTTT
-	TRBV15	TRBJ1-6	-	CATSRRGAGNSPLHF	TGTGCCACCAGCAGGAGGGGGGCGGGAAATTCACCCCTCCACTTT
TRBD2	TRBV7-3	TRBJ2-3	few	CASSLIAGVTDTQYF	TGTGCCAGCAGCTTAATAGCGGGAGTCACAGATACGCAGTATTTT
TRBD2	TRBV5-1	TRBJ2-5	-	CASSRGAGDGETQYF	TGCGCCAGCAGCCGGGGAGCGGGGGACGGAGAGACCCAGTACTTC
TRBD2	TRBV7-7	TRBJ2-3	-	CASSLGTSGGTDTQYF	TGTGCCAGCAGCTTAGGGACTAGCGGGGGGACAGATACGCAGTATTTT
TRBD1	TRBV28	TRBJ1-5	once	CASTRTGNQPQHF	TGTGCCAGCACCAGGACAGGGAATCAGCCCCAGCATTTT
-	TRBV6-5	TRBJ1-5	once	CASSYSRDSNQPQHF	TGTGCCAGCAGTTACTCGAGGGACAGCAATCAGCCCCAGCATTTT
-	TRBV7-9	TRBJ1-5	few	CASSLGGYSNQPQHF	TGTGCCAGCAGCTTAGGGGGGTATAGCAATCAGCCCCAGCATTTT
TRBD1	TRBV18	TRBJ2-6	-	CASSPEDRAGANVLTF	TGTGCCAGCTCACCAGAGGACAGGGCTGGGGCCAACGTCCTGACTTTC
-	TRBV29-1	TRBJ1-3	-	CSVVAGGGNTIYF	TGCAGCGTTGTGGCCGGGGGGGGAAACACCATATATTTT
-	TRBV7-2	TRBJ2-4	-	CASSLWGLAKNIQYF	TGTGCCAGCAGCCTCTGGGGCTTAGCCAAAAACATTCAGTACTTC
-	TRBV19	TRBJ1-5	-	CASTPGDQPQHF	TGTGCCAGTACCCCAGGGGATCAGCCCCAGCATTTT
TRBD2	TRBV7-3	TRBJ2-3	-	CASSLGLAGADTQYF	TGTGCCAGCAGCTTAGGACTAGCGGGGGCAGATACGCAGTATTTT
-	TRBV9	TRBJ1-2	-	CASSVAHEYGYTF	TGTGCCAGCAGCGTAGCTCATGAGTATGGCTACACCTTC
TRBD1	TRBV6-4	TRBJ1-2	-	CASSDSSATGGIGGYTF	TGTGCCAGCAGTGACTCGAGCGCCACAGGGGGCATCGGTGGCTACACCTTC
TRBD1	TRBV6-2/TRBV6-3	TRBJ2-5	-	CASSYDGTGSETQYF	TGTGCCAGCAGTTACGACGGGACAGGGTCCGAGACCCAGTACTTC
TRBD2	TRBV13	TRBJ2-2	-	CASSLGSSGSPGELFF	TGTGCCAGCAGCTTAGGTTCTAGCGGGAGTCCCGGGGAGCTGTTTTTT